This TCR beta chain was sequenced in a study of T cell changes during pregnancy in multiple sclerosis. Measured with immunoSEQ multiplex PCR; TCRdb has only the in-frame clones, and not every one. The table has more than 70,000 clones, 91% seen once; the top ten hold about 1.7%. Germline V gene lookup returns CDR1 MGHRA and CDR2 YSYEKL. The length of the CDR3 is 16 residues. With 1 base removed from V and 3 bases from J, the gap between germline ends came to 13 bases. This sequence originates from a female donor in good health, enrolled as a control in a pregnancy study. The V call is TRBV4-1, the J call TRBJ2-1, with D possibly matching TRBD2 (5 bases). The sequences come from peripheral blood, collected after pregnancy. CDR3 sequence reads: CASSQGPAASYNEQFF. CDR3 in DNA: TGCGCCAGCAGCCAAGGGCCAGCGGCGAGCTACAATGAGCAGTTCTTC.